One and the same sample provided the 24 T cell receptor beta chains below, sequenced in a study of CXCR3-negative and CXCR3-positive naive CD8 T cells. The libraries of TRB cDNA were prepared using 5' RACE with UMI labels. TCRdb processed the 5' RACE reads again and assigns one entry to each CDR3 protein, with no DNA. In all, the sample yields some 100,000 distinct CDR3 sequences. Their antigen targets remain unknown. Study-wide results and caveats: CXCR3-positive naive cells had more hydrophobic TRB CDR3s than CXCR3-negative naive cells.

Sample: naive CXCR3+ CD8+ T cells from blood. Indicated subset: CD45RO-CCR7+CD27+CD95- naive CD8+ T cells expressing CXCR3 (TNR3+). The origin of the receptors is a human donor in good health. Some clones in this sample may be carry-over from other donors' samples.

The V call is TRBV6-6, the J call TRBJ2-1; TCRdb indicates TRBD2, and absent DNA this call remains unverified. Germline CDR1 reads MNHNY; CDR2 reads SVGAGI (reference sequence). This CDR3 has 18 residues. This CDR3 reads CASSYQPGGALKYNEQFF.

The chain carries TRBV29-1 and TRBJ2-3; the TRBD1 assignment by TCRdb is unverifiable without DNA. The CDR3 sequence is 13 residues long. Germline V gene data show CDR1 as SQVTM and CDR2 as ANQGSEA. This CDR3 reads CSVEPRVAVDPYF.

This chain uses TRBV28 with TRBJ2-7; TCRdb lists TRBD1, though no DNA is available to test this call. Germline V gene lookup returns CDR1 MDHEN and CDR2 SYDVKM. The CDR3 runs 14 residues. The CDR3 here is CASSSRTGGGEKYF.

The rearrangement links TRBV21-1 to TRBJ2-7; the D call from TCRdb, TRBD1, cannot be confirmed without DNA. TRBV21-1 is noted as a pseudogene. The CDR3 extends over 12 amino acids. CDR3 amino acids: CASSKRDIEQYF.

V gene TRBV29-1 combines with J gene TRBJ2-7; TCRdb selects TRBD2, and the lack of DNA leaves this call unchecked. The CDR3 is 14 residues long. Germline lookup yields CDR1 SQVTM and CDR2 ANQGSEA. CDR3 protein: CSVDRISGSCEQYF.

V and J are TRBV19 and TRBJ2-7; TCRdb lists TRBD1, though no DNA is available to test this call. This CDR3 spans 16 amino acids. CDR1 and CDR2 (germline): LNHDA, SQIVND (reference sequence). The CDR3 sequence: CASSIPSSGAGYEQYF.

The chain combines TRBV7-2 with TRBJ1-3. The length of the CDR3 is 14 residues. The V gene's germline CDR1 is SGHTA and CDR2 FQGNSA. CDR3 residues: CASSLAGPGNTIYF.

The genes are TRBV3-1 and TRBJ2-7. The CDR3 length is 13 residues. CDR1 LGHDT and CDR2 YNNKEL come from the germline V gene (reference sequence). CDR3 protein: CASSQGRTYEQYF.

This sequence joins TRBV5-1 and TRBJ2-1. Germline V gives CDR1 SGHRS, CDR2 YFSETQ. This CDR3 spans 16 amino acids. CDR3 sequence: CASSLGFGRSRHEQFF.

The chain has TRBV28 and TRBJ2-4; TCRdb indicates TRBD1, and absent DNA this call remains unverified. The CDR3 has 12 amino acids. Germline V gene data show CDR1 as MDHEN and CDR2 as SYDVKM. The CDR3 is CASSFGRGIQYF.

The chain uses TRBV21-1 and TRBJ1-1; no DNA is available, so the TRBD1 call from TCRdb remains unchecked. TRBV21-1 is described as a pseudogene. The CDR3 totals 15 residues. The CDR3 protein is CASSKAPGQGTEAFF.

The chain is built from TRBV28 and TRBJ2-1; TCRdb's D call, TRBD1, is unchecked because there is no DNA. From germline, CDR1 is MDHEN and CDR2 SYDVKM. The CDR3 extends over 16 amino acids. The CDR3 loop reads CASSLLGSKGADEQFF.

The CDR3 loop reads CSARAQRAGVNTGELFF. V and J are TRBV20-1 and TRBJ2-2; checking the TCRdb D call of TRBD1 is not possible without DNA. Germline values: CDR1 DFQATT, CDR2 SNEGSKA (reference sequence). The CDR3 length is 17 residues.

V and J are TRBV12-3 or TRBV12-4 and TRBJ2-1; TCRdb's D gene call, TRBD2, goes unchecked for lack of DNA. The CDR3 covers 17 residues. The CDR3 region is CASSSSFAGGPYNEQFF.

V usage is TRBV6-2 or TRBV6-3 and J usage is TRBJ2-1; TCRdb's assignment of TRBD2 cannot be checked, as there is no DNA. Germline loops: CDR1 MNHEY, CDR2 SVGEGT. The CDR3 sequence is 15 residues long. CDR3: CASRTTSGSFNEQFF.

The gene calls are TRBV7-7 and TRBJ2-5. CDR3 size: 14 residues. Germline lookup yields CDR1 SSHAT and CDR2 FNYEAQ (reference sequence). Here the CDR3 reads CASSLVSGGETQYF.

The CDR3 loop reads CASSLGWGRATYEQYF. The gene calls are TRBV28 and TRBJ2-7; the TRBD1 assignment by TCRdb is unverifiable without DNA. This CDR3 has 16 amino acids. Germline values: CDR1 MDHEN, CDR2 SYDVKM.

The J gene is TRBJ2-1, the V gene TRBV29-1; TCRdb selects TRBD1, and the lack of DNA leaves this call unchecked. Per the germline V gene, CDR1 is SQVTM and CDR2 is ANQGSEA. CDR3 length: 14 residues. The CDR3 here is CSVDRPGAYNEQFF.

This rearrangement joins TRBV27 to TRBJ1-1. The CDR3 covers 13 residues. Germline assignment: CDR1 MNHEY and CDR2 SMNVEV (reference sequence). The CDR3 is CASSWTVNTEAFF.

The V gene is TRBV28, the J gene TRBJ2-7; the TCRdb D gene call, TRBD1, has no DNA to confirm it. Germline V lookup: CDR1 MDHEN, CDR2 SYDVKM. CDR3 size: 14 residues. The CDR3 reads CASSSRTGGGEQYF.

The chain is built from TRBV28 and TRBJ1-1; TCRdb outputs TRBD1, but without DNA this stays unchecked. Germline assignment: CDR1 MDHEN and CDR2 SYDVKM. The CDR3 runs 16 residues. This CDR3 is CASSSTGEVMNTEAFF.

The CDR3 loop reads CASTNRDRGSYEQYF. This chain connects TRBV7-9 to TRBJ2-7; TCRdb's assignment of TRBD1 cannot be checked, as there is no DNA. This CDR3 has 15 residues. The V gene's germline CDR1 is SEHNR and CDR2 FQNEAQ (reference sequence). Full variable domain (missing parts from reference TRBV7-9 and TRBJ2-7): DTGVSQNPRHKITKRGQNVTFRCDPISEHNRLYWYRQTLGQGPEFLTYFQNEAQLEKSRLLSDRFSAERPKGSFSTLEIQRTEQGDSAMYLCASTNRDRGSYEQYFGPGTRLTVT.

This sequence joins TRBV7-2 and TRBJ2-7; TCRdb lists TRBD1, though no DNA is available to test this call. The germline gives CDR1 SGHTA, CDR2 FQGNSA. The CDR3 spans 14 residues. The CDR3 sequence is CASSESPGGYEQYF. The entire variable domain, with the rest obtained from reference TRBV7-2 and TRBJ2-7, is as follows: GAGVSQSPSNKVTEKGKDVELRCDPISGHTALYWYRQSLGQGLEFLIYFQGNSAPDKSGLPSDRFSAERTGGSVSTLTIQRTQQEDSAVYLCASSESPGGYEQYFGPGTRLTVT.

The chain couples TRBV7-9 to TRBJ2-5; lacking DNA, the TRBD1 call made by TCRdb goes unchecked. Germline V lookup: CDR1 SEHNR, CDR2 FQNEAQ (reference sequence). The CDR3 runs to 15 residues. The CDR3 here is CASSFPGQGVETQYF. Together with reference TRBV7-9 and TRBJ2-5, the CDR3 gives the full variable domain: DTGVSQNPRHKITKRGQNVTFRCDPISEHNRLYWYRQTLGQGPEFLTYFQNEAQLEKSRLLSDRFSAERPKGSFSTLEIQRTEQGDSAMYLCASSFPGQGVETQYFGPGTRLLVL.